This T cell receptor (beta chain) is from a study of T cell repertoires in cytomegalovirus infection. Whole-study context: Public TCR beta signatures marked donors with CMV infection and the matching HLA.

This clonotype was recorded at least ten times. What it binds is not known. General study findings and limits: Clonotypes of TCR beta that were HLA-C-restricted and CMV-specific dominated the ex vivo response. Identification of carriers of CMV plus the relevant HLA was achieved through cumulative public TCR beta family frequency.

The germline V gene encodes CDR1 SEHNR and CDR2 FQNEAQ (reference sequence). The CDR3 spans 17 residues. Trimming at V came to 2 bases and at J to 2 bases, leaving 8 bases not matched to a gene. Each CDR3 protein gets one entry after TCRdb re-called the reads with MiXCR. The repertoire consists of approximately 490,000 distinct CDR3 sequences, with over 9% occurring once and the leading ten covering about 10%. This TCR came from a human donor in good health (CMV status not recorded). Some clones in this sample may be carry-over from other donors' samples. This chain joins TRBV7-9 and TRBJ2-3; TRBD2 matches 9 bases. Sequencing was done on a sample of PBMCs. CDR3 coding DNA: TGTGCCAGCAGCTTAACTAGCGGGCCGACGCCCACAGATACGCAGTATTTT. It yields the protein CASSLTSGPTPTDTQYF.